One T cell receptor beta chain is described in this entry. What it binds is not known. This sample is part of a study of PD-1 blockade in classical Hodgkin lymphoma. Findings and caveats of the study: Before treatment, TCR diversity in newly diagnosed patients was reportedly lower than in healthy donors.

Trimming took 4 bases from V and 9 from J; bases not matched to a gene: 11. Germline CDR1 reads MGHRA; CDR2 reads YSYEKL. The CDR3 is made up of 17 amino acids. The data were produced by immunoSEQ multiplex PCR, yet TCRdb's version contains in-frame clones alone and is incomplete. The repertoire includes around 19,000 clones, around 67% of them detected once, and around a quarter sits in the top ten. Patients all relapsed after autologous stem cell transplantation, and there was variation in brentuximab vedotin exposure. Patients' outcomes at their best amounted to complete response, partial response or progressive disease.

The genes are TRBV4-1 and TRBJ2-3; 15 positions match TRBD2. The sample was peripheral blood mononuclear cells (PBMCs), taken before the second cycle of nivolumab. This TCR came from a human donor with classical Hodgkin lymphoma. The CDR3 region has the DNA TGCGCCAGCAGCCGCCCCCAGGAGGGACTAGCGGGAGGAACGCAGTATTTT. Translating it yields CASSRPQEGLAGGTQYF.